A selection of T cell receptor beta chains follows, all from one sample in a study of OX40 agonist ivuxolimab in advanced cancers. This table comes from immunoSEQ multiplex PCR, and its TCRdb copy is limited to in-frame clones, with some not included. The sample consists of around 90,000 clones, 75% to 90% of them appearing once. The specimen comprised CD4+ or CD8+ T cells sorted from blood, sampled in a trial of the OX40 agonist ivuxolimab. These TCRs come from an adult with an advanced solid tumor such as melanoma, head and neck, liver or kidney cancer. CDR3s include the opening cysteine and the closing phenylalanine or tryptophan. D genes are given only for firm matches. The size field is filled for only some rows; it gives once, few, many or a size class.

clone size	V gene	J gene	D gene	CDR3 protein	CDR3 DNA
few	TRBV27	TRBJ2-5	-	CASSLGETQYF	TGTGCCAGCAGTTTAGGGGAGACCCAGTACTTC
-	TRBV30	TRBJ2-7	TRBD2	CAWRSASGGYEQYF	TGTGCCTGGAGATCGGCTAGCGGGGGCTACGAGCAGTACTTC
-	TRBV9	TRBJ1-4	TRBD1	CASSTSGTVNEKLFF	TGTGCCAGCAGCACCTCGGGGACAGTTAATGAAAAACTGTTTTTT
-	TRBV6-7	TRBJ2-1	-	CASSYGILKPSSYNEQFF	TGTGCCAGCAGTTACGGAATATTAAAACCGAGCTCCTACAATGAGCAGTTCTTC
-	TRBV5-6	TRBJ1-2	-	CASSGGMNYGYTF	TGTGCCAGCAGCGGCGGGATGAACTATGGCTACACCTTC
-	TRBV29-1	TRBJ1-4	TRBD1	CSVGPGTGNDEKLFF	TGCAGCGTTGGCCCAGGGACAGGGAATGATGAAAAACTGTTTTTT
-	TRBV27	TRBJ1-1	TRBD1	CASSKNRGRETEAFF	TGTGCCAGCAGTAAAAACAGGGGGCGGGAGACTGAAGCTTTCTTT
-	TRBV7-3	TRBJ2-5	-	CASSLLGGEETQYF	TGTGCCAGCAGCTTACTAGGGGGGGAAGAGACCCAGTACTTC
-	TRBV2	TRBJ2-5	TRBD2	CASSVAGVIGETQYF	TGTGCCAGCAGTGTAGCGGGAGTTATAGGTGAGACCCAGTACTTC
-	TRBV19	TRBJ1-1	-	CASSIDRDSNTEAFF	TGTGCCAGTAGTATAGATAGAGACTCTAACACTGAAGCTTTCTTT
few	TRBV2	TRBJ1-3	TRBD1	CASGTTGVVNTIYF	TGTGCCAGCGGAACGACAGGGGTAGTAAACACCATATATTTT
-	TRBV9	TRBJ2-3	-	CASSVGSTSVDTQYF	TGTGCCAGCAGCGTAGGGTCCACCTCAGTCGATACGCAGTATTTT
-	TRBV11-3	TRBJ2-7	-	CASSFDGASNEQYF	TGTGCCAGCAGCTTCGATGGGGCGAGCAACGAGCAGTACTTC
-	TRBV6-6	TRBJ2-2	-	CASTLGVGGTGELFF	TGTGCCAGCACTCTAGGGGTCGGAGGGACCGGGGAGCTGTTTTTT
-	TRBV7-6	TRBJ2-2	TRBD2	CASSSGLAELFF	TGTGCCAGCAGCTCTGGACTAGCCGAGCTGTTTTTT
-	TRBV6-6	TRBJ1-1	-	CASSYQGSSTEAFF	TGTGCCAGCAGTTACCAGGGGTCGAGCACTGAAGCTTTCTTT
few	TRBV9	TRBJ1-5	-	CASSVGDSNQPQHF	TGTGCCAGCAGCGTGGGGGATAGCAATCAGCCCCAGCATTTT